The source of this T cell receptor (beta chain) is a study of CD8+ T cells in alopecia areata. Study summary: Treatment comprised oral tofacitinib, 5 to 10 mg twice daily, in treated patients. Study-wide results and caveats: With tofacitinib ongoing, many expanded lesional clones persisted in both scalp and blood. Scalp clonality dropped significantly under tofacitinib, as did expanded CD8+ top-100 clones.

Treatment defined: oral pan-JAK inhibitor, 5-10 mg twice daily. Extraction of RNA preceded its reverse transcription into cDNA, which served as the sequencing template. Libraries were prepared by immunoSEQ multiplex PCR; TCRdb keeps only in-frame clonotypes and omits some of them. The sample lists 190,000 or so clones, around three fifths seen once, with roughly 12% in the top ten. Remarks on this clone: Its antigen is not known.

The TCR was taken from a human donor with alopecia areata. The material was CD8+ T cells sorted from blood, obtained at week 24, from a patient treated with tofacitinib.

DNA of the CDR3: TGCAGCGTCGGGGCGGACACCGGGGAGCTGTTTTTT. This codes for CSVGADTGELFF. This rearrangement joins TRBV29-1 to TRBJ2-2; D might be TRBD1 or TRBD2, each matching 5 bases. Germline V lookup: CDR1 SQVTM, CDR2 ANQGSEA. The length of the CDR3 is 12 residues. Trimming pared 6 bases from V and 3 bases from J, leaving 8 bases between.